This TCR beta chain was obtained from a study of blood T cell repertoires in COVID-19 (dated by TCRdb to the early 2020s). Some background on the complete study: Samples covering the acute and convalescent phases of COVID-19 were provided by collaborators in the United States, Italy and Spain. The prospective study material was composed of cDNA or gDNA derived from T cells, B-cell-depleted T cells, or PBMCs. Subjects who had been exposed to COVID-19, were actively infected with it, or had recovered from it provided the deeply sampled blood TCRbeta repertoires that made up the dataset. A freely available public database, intended as a resource for researchers studying the immune response to SARS-CoV-2, is where the repertoires were released. Samples came from the ongoing ImmuneRACE study (first 160 participants) plus 1,254 subjects from 6 global collaborators. A de-identified subject ID, COVID-19 status, age in years and sex were almost always included in the sample metadata. Where available, HLA class I and class II types were taken from metadata supplied by the sample provider and were not determined by assay-based typing.

TCRbeta CDR3 regions were amplified from genomic DNA by means of the immunoSEQ Assay, a bias-controlled multiplex PCR. The source study handled its data this way. Within the assay, amplification of reference gene primers was used to estimate how many nucleated cells each sample contained. To quantify the absolute abundance of each unique TCRbeta CDR3 rearrangement, sequence reads were collapsed and filtered. For each sample, productive Simpson clonality was calculated by taking the square root of Simpson's diversity index across productive rearrangements. The source is immuneACCESS, and TCRdb retained only in-frame sequences with V and J called. Part of the clones is not carried over; for the studies checked, unresolved V genes explain less than half of this, and the remainder is unexplained. Clonal size and the V and J genes are those of that table, whereas D and trimming came from the DNA. The sample profile shows 100,000 to 130,000 clones; about three quarters of them were found once. The ten largest clones capture 1.5% to 2% of the sample.

Beyond this particular receptor, the publication reports: How much clinical and demographic metadata was included differed by source and by participant, and the metadata was provided uncurated.

Germline trimming: 5 bases from V, 0 bases from J; junction bases outside gene matches: 4. Looking up the germline V gene yields CDR1 SGHAT and CDR2 FQNNGV. The CDR3 covers 16 residues, taking in both the cysteine and the phenylalanine. The only DNA kept is the CDR3, 48 bases in frame from the first base. Concerning this clone itself: The specificity of this receptor is unknown. No base quality information exists; no much larger clone differs at one position.

Collaborating institutions collected whole blood in K2EDTA tubes following their own protocols. For TCRbeta analysis, collaborators shipped samples as frozen whole blood, isolated PBMCs, or DNA extracted from either of those sample types. The sample was peripheral blood. The clonotype comes from a woman in her thirties or forties with acute or convalescent COVID-19. The chain is encoded by TRBV11-2 joined to TRBJ1-6, with 7 bases in between that match TRBD1. Here is the DNA: TGTGCCAGCAGCCCAGACAGGGCCTCCTATAATTCACCCCTCCACTTT. Its amino acids are CASSPDRASYNSPLHF.